This T cell receptor (beta chain) derives from a study of Ad26.COV2.S vaccination and SARS-CoV-2 variants. Germline CDR1 reads SGHDN; CDR2 reads FVKESK. There are 14 residues in the CDR3. Trimming shortened V by 4 bases and J by 0 bases, and 10 bases separated the two germline ends. Repertoires were generated with immunoSEQ multiplex PCR, while TCRdb's copy carries only in-frame clones and drops some. This sample carries hundreds of thousands of clones, about 90% of them seen once, and the ten largest clones take roughly 1.7%. Treatment given: some 19 received Ad26.COV2.S at low or high dose, single or two shots; about five received placebo; per-sample allocation not given. Specimen acquisition occurred on day 63 following the initial vaccine or placebo injection.

This sequence originates from a person aged 18-60 years who received the Ad26.COV2.S COVID-19 vaccine or a placebo. Specimen: peripheral blood, collected in a trial of Ad26.COV2.S vaccine versus placebo. The chain joins TRBV14 to TRBJ2-7; D is unresolved. In DNA, the CDR3 is TGTGCCAGCAGCCCGTACAGCAGCTCCTACGAGCAGTACTTC. It codes for CASSPYSSSYEQYF.